This T cell receptor (beta chain) was documented in a study of blood T cell repertoires in COVID-19. Looking at the study overall: Specimens from acute and convalescent COVID-19 originated in the United States, Italy and Spain. In each case, the material was cDNA or gDNA derived from T cells, B-cell-depleted T cells, or PBMCs.

Germline CDR1 LNHDA, CDR2 SQIVND (reference sequence). CDR3 size: 13 residues. Trimming took off 1 base at V and 4 bases at J, with 7 bases between the two ends. In the study's own analysis: Cell counts per sample came from amplifying reference gene primers. TCRdb's table, derived via immunoSEQ multiplex PCR, lists solely in-frame clones and lacks some. That table supplies the V and J calls and clone size; D and trimming were determined from the DNA. Counted here are about 190,000 clones, over 70% occurring once; the ten biggest clones make up roughly 2.9%. This sequence was found in a man over 45 with active or convalescent COVID-19. The V gene is TRBV19, the J gene TRBJ1-1, with D perhaps matching TRBD1 (6 bases). The sequencing sample was made of peripheral blood. The CDR3 reads CASSIGQATEAFF. DNA for the CDR3: TGTGCCAGTAGTATAGGACAGGCCACTGAAGCTTTCTTT.